The 28 T cell receptor beta chains in this list originate from one sample, sequenced in a study of beta chain features in type 1 diabetes. General study findings and limits: Type 1 diabetes patients had TCRB CDR3s that were shorter (moderately but significantly so) in all four CD4+ subsets.

Every isolated RNA sample was fully reverse transcribed, so sequencing captured expressed TCRB transcripts. TCRdb's copy holds only in-frame clones and misses some; the assay was immunoSEQ multiplex PCR. The data hold about 660,000 clones, with around 15% observed a single time. The antigens for these receptors are not known. Sequenced material: naive CD4+ T cells from blood. All receptors come from a man between 18 and 29 years old with type 1 diabetes.

This clone was counted a few times. The chain recombines TRBV10-3 with TRBJ2-5, with 7 bases aligning to TRBD2. The germline CDR1 and CDR2 sequences are ENHRY and SYGVKD. This CDR3 has 16 residues. The J segment lost 1 base and the V segment lost 1 base, leaving 6 bases of the junction unmatched. Here the CDR3 reads CAISEFASGSQETQYF. The DNA of the CDR3 is TGTGCCATCAGTGAGTTTGCTAGCGGTTCCCAAGAGACCCAGTACTTC.

V is TRBV30 and J is TRBJ2-3; possible D gene TRBD1, 6 bases. The CDR3 sequence is 12 residues long. CDR1 is GTSNPN and CDR2 is SVGIG in the germline V gene (reference sequence). With 4 bases removed from V and 1 base from J, the gap between germline ends came to 6 bases. CDR3: CAWNRGTDTQYF. The CDR3 DNA follows: TGTGCCTGGAACAGGGGCACAGATACGCAGTATTTT. Filled out from reference TRBV30 and TRBJ2-3, the complete variable domain reads SQTIHQWPATLVQPVGSPLSLECTVEGTSNPNLYWYRQAAGRGLQLLFYSVGIGQISSEVPQNLSASRPQDRQFILSSKKLLLSDSGFYLCAWNRGTDTQYFGPGTRLTVL.

The V and J genes are TRBV21-1 and TRBJ1-1. TRBV21-1 is noted as a pseudogene. The CDR3 length is 16 residues. The CDR3 is CAPRAGGDVKNTEAFF. The CDR3 nucleotides read TGTGCCCCCCGGGCGGGAGGGGACGTGAAGAACACTGAAGCTTTCTTT.

This clone turned up a few times. The CDR3: CASSGTGEQPQHF. In DNA form, the CDR3 reads TGCGCCAGCAGCGGGACAGGGGAGCAGCCCCAGCATTTT. V and J are TRBV5-1 and TRBJ1-5, with 10 bases that match TRBD1. CDR1 is SGHRS and CDR2 is YFSETQ in the germline V gene. The CDR3 sequence is 13 residues long. With 4 bases clipped from V and 7 bases from J, the junction kept 2 bases outside the gene matches. Drawing the rest from reference TRBV5-1 and TRBJ1-5, the complete variable domain is KAGVTQTPRYLIKTRGQQVTLSCSPISGHRSVSWYQQTPGQGLQFLFEYFSETQRNKGNFPGRFSGRQFSNSRSEMNVSTLELGDSALYLCASSGTGEQPQHFGDGTRLSIL.

This clone was seen a few times. The chain combines TRBV6-4 with TRBJ2-4, with D unresolved. V lost 4 bases and J 0 bases, leaving 7 bases between the germline ends. CDR1 is MRHNA and CDR2 is SNTAGT in the germline V gene. This CDR3 comprises 14 residues. CDR3 region: CASSAGLAKNIQYF. Here the CDR3 DNA reads TGTGCCAGCAGTGCTGGGCTAGCCAAAAACATTCAGTACTTC.

The count of this clone is one. The J gene is TRBJ1-1, the V gene TRBV6-1; D not resolved. Trimming shortened V by 2 bases and J by 1 base, and 5 bases separated the two germline ends. CDR1 and CDR2 (germline): MNHNS, SASEGT. The CDR3 loop spans 13 amino acids. CDR3 DNA sequence: TGTGCCAGCAGTGAACCAGGGAACACTGAAGCTTTCTTT. Translated, it gives CASSEPGNTEAFF.

This rearrangement joins TRBV5-6 to TRBJ1-3; D is ambiguous. CDR3 length equals 14 residues. Germline CDR1 reads SGHDT; CDR2 reads YYEEEE. Trimming pared 1 base from V and 1 base from J, leaving 6 bases between. The CDR3 here is CASSLSGSGNTIYF. The CDR3, as DNA: TGTGCCAGCAGCTTGTCTGGGTCTGGAAACACCATATATTTT.

The rearrangement uses TRBV7-9 and TRBJ1-2, with D perhaps matching TRBD1 (6 bases). Trimming removed 3 bases at V and 1 base at J, with 21 bases between. Per germline, CDR1 SEHNR and CDR2 FQNEAQ (reference sequence). The CDR3 is 18 residues long. The chain's CDR3 is CASSFVIGQNIVNYGYTF. The CDR3 DNA reads as TGTGCCAGCAGCTTTGTTATAGGACAGAACATCGTTAACTATGGCTACACCTTC. The complete variable domain, with remaining parts taken from reference TRBV7-9 and TRBJ1-2, reads DTGVSQNPRHKITKRGQNVTFRCDPISEHNRLYWYRQTLGQGPEFLTYFQNEAQLEKSRLLSDRFSAERPKGSFSTLEIQRTEQGDSAMYLCASSFVIGQNIVNYGYTFGSGTRLTVV.

The CDR3 is CASRRLEGSYNEQFF. The CDR3 DNA sequence: TGTGCCAGCAGACGACTAGAAGGGTCCTACAATGAGCAGTTCTTC. The gene calls are TRBV6-5 and TRBJ2-1; perhaps TRBD2 as D (6 bases). CDR1 is MNHEY and CDR2 is SVGAGI in the germline V gene. There are 15 residues in the CDR3. With 6 bases removed from V and 1 base from J, the gap between germline ends came to 13 bases.

This clone turned up a few times. The chain couples TRBV6-5 to TRBJ1-2, with D perhaps TRBD1 (5 bases). Looked up from germline, CDR1 is MNHEY and CDR2 is SVGAGI. This CDR3 spans 15 amino acids. V gave up 5 bases and J gave up 7 bases, with 20 bases separating them. The chain's CDR3 is CASSLWGGSESGYTF. For the CDR3, the DNA is TGTGCCAGCAGTCTCTGGGGGGGATCTGAGAGTGGCTACACCTTC.

This clone was seen more than once but under ten times. This sequence joins TRBV14 and TRBJ2-3; TRBD1 agrees at 8 bases. After removal of 3 bases from V and 6 bases from J, the junction contained 8 bases not matched to a gene. This CDR3 region has 15 residues. Germline assignment: CDR1 SGHDN and CDR2 FVKESK. CDR3 sequence reads: CASSQDREPRDTQYF. CDR3 bases: TGTGCCAGCAGCCAGGACAGGGAACCCAGGGATACGCAGTATTTT. Filled out from reference TRBV14 and TRBJ2-3, the complete variable domain reads EAGVTQFPSHSVIEKGQTVTLRCDPISGHDNLYWYRRVMGKEIKFLLHFVKESKQDESGMPNNRFLAERTGGTYSTLKVQPAELEDSGVYFCASSQDREPRDTQYFGPGTRLTVL.

J is TRBJ2-5 and V is TRBV28; D call uncertain. V lost 5 bases and J lost 0, with 7 bases in between. The CDR3 runs 13 residues. Germline assignment: CDR1 MDHEN and CDR2 SYDVKM. Here the CDR3 reads CASSPQDQETQYF. The CDR3, as DNA: TGTGCCAGCAGTCCCCAGGACCAAGAGACCCAGTACTTC.

Concerning this clone: Other DNA sequences in the sample encode the same CDR3. The CDR3 DNA is TGTGCCAGCAGTTTGACAGGGGATTATGGCTACACCTTC. It specifies CASSLTGDYGYTF. The chain couples TRBV6-5 to TRBJ1-2; 8 bases agree with TRBD1. V gave up 4 bases and J gave up 5 bases; unmatched junction bases: 3. This CDR3 is 13 amino acids long. Germline V gene sequence: CDR1 MNHEY, CDR2 SVGAGI.

This clone was seen a few times. The chain carries TRBV5-1 and TRBJ2-3, with D maybe TRBD1 (6 bases). V was trimmed by 3 bases and J by 4 bases, leaving 12 bases between them. This CDR3 region has 14 residues. Germline CDR1 is SGHRS and CDR2 is YFSETQ. The CDR3 DNA follows: TGCGCCAGCAGCTCGGACAGCCCAGCAGATACGCAGTATTTT. Its protein product is CASSSDSPADTQYF.

The V and J genes are TRBV7-2 and TRBJ2-2; perhaps TRBD2 as D (6 bases). CDR1 is SGHTA and CDR2 is FQGNSA in the germline V gene. The CDR3 is made up of 13 amino acids. V gave up 5 bases and J gave up 3 bases, with 7 bases separating them. The CDR3 region is CASSRRDTGELFF. CDR3 nucleotide sequence: TGTGCCAGCAGCCGGAGGGACACCGGGGAGCTGTTTTTT.

Only one count was recorded for this clone. The chain combines TRBV9 with TRBJ1-1; the D is unclear. Between the trimmed V and J ends, which lost 3 bases and 3 bases, there was a span of 9 bases. Germline V lookup: CDR1 SGDLS, CDR2 YYNGEE. The CDR3 loop spans 13 amino acids. The CDR3 bases are TGTGCCAGCAGCGCTACCGGTTACACTGAAGCTTTCTTT. It is translated as CASSATGYTEAFF.

This clone occurred a few times. Other nucleotide sequences in the sample specify the same CDR3. This chain uses TRBV5-1 with TRBJ2-2; D is undetermined. The V and J ends lost 2 bases and 4 bases respectively, with 3 bases between them. From germline, CDR1 is SGHRS and CDR2 YFSETQ. The CDR3 runs 12 residues. The CDR3 DNA is TGCGCCAGCAGCTTTCCCACCGGGGAGCTGTTTTTT. It yields the protein CASSFPTGELFF.

The J gene is TRBJ1-1, the V gene TRBV5-4, with unresolved D. The CDR3 spans 12 residues. Germline values: CDR1 SGHNT, CDR2 YYREEE (reference sequence). Trimming pared 2 bases from V and 8 bases from J, leaving 10 bases between. The CDR3 coding sequence is TGTGCCAGCAGCTTAGTAGGGTTGGAAGCTTTCTTT. It encodes CASSLVGLEAFF.

The gene calls are TRBV5-6 and TRBJ1-4; D gene ambiguous. Trimming took off 7 bases at V and 7 bases at J, with 11 bases between the two ends. The CDR3 spans 12 residues. Germline assignment: CDR1 SGHDT and CDR2 YYEEEE. The CDR3 nucleotides read TGTGCCAGCCCTGTGGGATTTGAAAAACTGTTTTTT. Its protein product is CASPVGFEKLFF.

This clone was counted a few times. This rearrangement joins TRBV5-1 to TRBJ2-5; 7 bases map to TRBD1. Germline loops: CDR1 SGHRS, CDR2 YFSETQ. The J segment lost 5 bases and the V segment lost 6 bases, leaving 7 bases of the junction unmatched. The CDR3 is 13 amino acids. CDR3 sequence reads: CASNTGDGETQYF. The CDR3, as DNA: TGCGCCAGCAACACAGGGGATGGGGAGACCCAGTACTTC.

The chain employs TRBV7-9 and TRBJ1-1; D not resolved. The CDR3 spans 14 residues. In germline, CDR1 is SEHNR, CDR2 FQNEAQ (reference sequence). The V and J ends lost 5 bases and 0 bases respectively, with 10 bases between them. CDR3 nucleotides: TGTGCCAGCAGCCCTAAAAGGCTGAACACTGAAGCTTTCTTT. Translating gives CASSPKRLNTEAFF.

This rearrangement joins TRBV11-2 to TRBJ2-1; TRBD1 matches at 8 bases. This CDR3 spans 14 amino acids. Germline CDR1 and CDR2: SGHAT and FQNNGV. The ends lost 4 bases at V and 7 bases at J; junction bases unmatched: 6. CDR3: CASSYRTGQNEQFF. CDR3 in DNA: TGTGCCAGCAGCTATCGGACAGGGCAGAATGAGCAGTTCTTC.

This clone was detected only a few times. The chain links TRBV18 to TRBJ1-1; tentative D call: TRBD1 (5 bases). CDR1 is KGHSH and CDR2 is LQKENI in the germline V gene. V lost 10 bases to trimming and J lost 11 bases, with 23 bases between them. The CDR3 covers 13 residues. CDR3 in amino acids: CATQGAVLNEAFF. The DNA of the CDR3 is TGTGCCACCCAGGGCGCGGTCCTGAATGAGGCTTTCTTT.

This clone has a handful of counts. CDR3 in DNA: TGTGCCAGCAGTCGGACTCACAATGAGCAGTTCTTC. It yields the protein CASSRTHNEQFF. V usage is TRBV6-5 and J usage is TRBJ2-1, with D tentatively TRBD2 (5 bases). The CDR3 extends over 12 amino acids. V lost 5 bases to trimming and J lost 5 bases, with 7 bases between them. The germline V gene has CDR1 MNHEY and CDR2 SVGAGI.

This clone came up once. The gene calls are TRBV27 and TRBJ2-4; D might be TRBD1 (6 bases). Germline-derived CDR1 and CDR2 are MNHEY and SMNVEV (reference sequence). Between the trimmed V and J ends, which lost 4 bases and 0 bases, there was a span of 13 bases. CDR3 size: 16 residues. The CDR3 sequence: CASSYRQAVAKNIQYF. The CDR3 coding sequence is TGTGCCAGCAGTTACCGACAGGCCGTAGCCAAAAACATTCAGTACTTC.

This clone was seen a few times. V gene TRBV9 combines with J gene TRBJ2-7; D tentatively fits TRBD1 or TRBD2 (5 bases each). Trimming shortened V by 0 bases and J by 2 bases, and 15 bases separated the two germline ends. This CDR3 contains 16 residues. Germline CDR1 and CDR2: SGDLS and YYNGEE. The CDR3 DNA reads TGTGCCAGCAGCGTAGCCGGGACGACCCCTACCTACGAGCAGTACTTC. Encoded protein: CASSVAGTTPTYEQYF. Combining the CDR3 with reference TRBV9 and TRBJ2-7 gives the whole variable domain DSGVTQTPKHLITATGQRVTLRCSPRSGDLSVYWYQQSLDQGLQFLIQYYNGEERAKGNILERFSAQQFPDLHSELNLSSLELGDSALYFCASSVAGTTPTYEQYFGPGTRLTVT.

This clone was seen more than once but under ten times. The chain is built from TRBV5-1 and TRBJ2-6, with D perhaps matching TRBD1 (6 bases). This CDR3 is built from 16 residues. Trimming took 5 bases from V and 2 from J, leaving 14 bases between them. In germline, CDR1 is SGHRS, CDR2 YFSETQ. The CDR3 is CASSSTGKTGANVLTF. DNA of the CDR3: TGCGCCAGCAGTTCCACAGGGAAAACTGGGGCCAACGTCCTGACTTTC.

The chain has TRBV5-1 and TRBJ2-1, with TRBD2 identical over 8 bases. This CDR3 contains 14 residues. Germline assignment: CDR1 SGHRS and CDR2 YFSETQ. J was trimmed by 4 bases and V by 8 bases; bases with no gene match: 8. The CDR3 here is CASLNGTSYNEQFF. In nucleotides, the CDR3 is TGCGCCAGTCTTAACGGGACTAGTTACAATGAGCAGTTCTTC. Looking up the rest from reference TRBV5-1 and TRBJ2-1 gives the full variable domain: KAGVTQTPRYLIKTRGQQVTLSCSPISGHRSVSWYQQTPGQGLQFLFEYFSETQRNKGNFPGRFSGRQFSNSRSEMNVSTLELGDSALYLCASLNGTSYNEQFFGPGTRLTVL.